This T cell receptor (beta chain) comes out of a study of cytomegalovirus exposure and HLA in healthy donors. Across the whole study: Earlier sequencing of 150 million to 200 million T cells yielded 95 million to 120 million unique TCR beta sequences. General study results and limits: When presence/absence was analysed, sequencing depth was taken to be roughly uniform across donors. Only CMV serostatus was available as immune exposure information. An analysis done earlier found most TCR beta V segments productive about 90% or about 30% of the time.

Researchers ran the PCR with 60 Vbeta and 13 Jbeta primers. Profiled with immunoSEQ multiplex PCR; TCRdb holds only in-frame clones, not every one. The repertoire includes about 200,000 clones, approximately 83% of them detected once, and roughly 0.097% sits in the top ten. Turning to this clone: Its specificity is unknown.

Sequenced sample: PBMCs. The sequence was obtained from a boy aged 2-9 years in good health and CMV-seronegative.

CDR3 sequence reads: CASSFRVGNQPQHF. CDR3 DNA: TGTGCCAGCAGTTTCCGGGTGGGCAATCAGCCCCAGCATTTT. The chain carries TRBV27 and TRBJ1-5; no firm D call. V was clipped by 3 bases and J by 2 bases, with 8 bases between them. Germline loops: CDR1 MNHEY, CDR2 SMNVEV (reference sequence). The CDR3 loop spans 14 amino acids.